Listed below are T cell receptor beta chains from one sample, sequenced in a study of blood T cell repertoires in COVID-19. Profiling relied on immunoSEQ multiplex PCR, and the TCRdb table lists in-frame clones only, not all of them. This sample has 23,000 or so clones, with around 80% found just once. Sequencing was carried out using peripheral blood. Receptor source: a woman of 80 years or more with acute or convalescent COVID-19. Both conserved end residues are part of each CDR3. Fields, in order: V gene, clone size, J gene, CDR3 protein. Clone size appears in some rows only: once, few, many, or a class for an expanded clone.

>TRBV6-5|NA|TRBJ1-2
CASSYSRQGSYGYTF
>TRBV6-5|NA|TRBJ1-6
CASSYSHRASPLHF
>TRBV25-1|NA|TRBJ1-6
CASSQRGQGYNSPLHF
>TRBV11-3|NA|TRBJ2-1
CASSLLGRGADNEQFF
>TRBV5-4|NA|TRBJ2-1
CASSLEGAGRNEQFF
>TRBV5-1|NA|TRBJ2-3
CASSLGGRGTDTQYF
>TRBV5-8|NA|TRBJ2-1
CASSGGVEQFF
>TRBV3-1/TRBV3-2|few|TRBJ1-6
CASSQDRVGRPLHF
>TRBV5-5|NA|TRBJ1-4
CASSLWTGNEKLFF
>TRBV3-1/TRBV3-2|NA|TRBJ2-7
CASSPYGAGGYEQYF
>TRBV2|NA|TRBJ1-1
CASADRVDTEAFF
>TRBV7-6|NA|TRBJ2-7
CASSLGTSGFSYEQYF
>TRBV5-6|NA|TRBJ2-5
CASSFLIQGAQETQYF
>TRBV7-8|NA|TRBJ2-7
CASSLEGYSSYTYEQYF
>TRBV28|NA|TRBJ2-3
CASSPRGGPGNTQYF
>TRBV6-2/TRBV6-3|NA|TRBJ1-2
CASSLPGQETKRDYGYTF
>TRBV10-3|NA|TRBJ2-7
CAISVDRSSYEQYF
>TRBV2|few|TRBJ2-3
CASSPRRGGTDTQYF
>TRBV19|NA|TRBJ1-5
CASSKGPNQPQHF
>TRBV28|NA|TRBJ1-2
CASSHGTGYGYTF
>TRBV19|once|TRBJ1-1
CASSPDRGIGTEAFF
>TRBV6-5|NA|TRBJ2-3
CASSYSGAGDTQYF
>TRBV10-1|NA|TRBJ2-3
CASTRGDSGRGDTQYF
>TRBV19|NA|TRBJ2-3
CASSPRTSGRRTDTQYF
>TRBV30|NA|TRBJ1-4
CASDPTGVNNEKLFF
>TRBV5-1|few|TRBJ1-4
CASSPGTGGRWEKLFF
>TRBV29-1|NA|TRBJ1-1
CSVVLRGNTEAFF
>TRBV14|NA|TRBJ2-3
CASSQVLAGGKKSF
>TRBV3-1/TRBV3-2|NA|TRBJ1-1
CASSQEGRGQAEAFF